Given below is one T cell receptor (beta chain) in context. This clone was observed a few times. It has no known antigen specificity. One base away there is no much larger clone; base qualities are not given. This record belongs to a study of Ad26.COV2.S vaccination and SARS-CoV-2 variants (TCRdb year 2021). With respect to the entire study: Donors in the vaccine arm were drawn from COV1001, a phase I-IIa trial of Ad26.COV2.S in healthy adults that was multicentre, randomized, double-blind and placebo-controlled. Ad26.COV2.S was given intramuscularly at 5x10^10 or 1x10^11 viral particles, as a single shot or as two shots 56 days apart. Investigators did not know the trial group allocation while performing experiments and assessing outcomes. Sequencing of the TCRbeta repertoire served to evaluate the specificity and breadth of SARS-CoV-2-reactive T cell receptors following Ad26.COV2.S vaccination. Trial participants were randomized into five groups of five: low-dose or high-dose Ad26.COV2.S given once or twice, or placebo on both occasions. The TCR-sequenced set comprised approximately 30 samples: around 20 Ad26.COV2.S vaccine recipients, 5 placebo recipients and 8 SARS-CoV-2 convalescent individuals. Overall results and qualifications from the work: Ad26.COV2.S recipients had higher spike-specific TCR breadth than placebo recipients (P = 0.0014). Vaccine and placebo recipients had comparable non-spike TCR breadth, which fits with the vaccine containing only spike. Comparing responses between vaccine doses or regimens was not something the study was powered to do. Substantial breadth of spike-specific CD8+ and CD4+ T cell responses was reported after vaccination. The authors noted that the TCR breadth and depth analyses may have underestimated total T cell responses.

TCRbeta CDR3 regions were sequenced with the immunoSEQ Assay. After extraction, genomic DNA underwent amplification by bias-controlled multiplex PCR, followed by high-throughput sequencing. The study's processing was this. Collapsing and filtering of sequences were performed to quantify the absolute abundance of each unique TCRbeta CDR3 region. Usable DNA was measured by amplifying reference genes present in all nucleated cells, and TCRbeta template counts were normalized to that usable DNA to estimate T cell fraction. Repertoire TCRs were annotated as SARS-CoV-2-specific when V gene, CDR3 amino acid sequence and J gene were exactly matched to a known reactive TCR set. The reference SARS-CoV-2 TCR set was derived from MIRA and filtered for enrichment in COVID-19-positive ImmuneCODE repertoires, a step that removed public or cross-reactive TCRs. Using the MIRA antigens, annotated TCRs were further analysed by specific ORF or by position within an ORF. Depth was the summed frequency of annotated unique rearrangements, while breadth was defined as annotated unique rearrangements over total unique productive rearrangements. Two-sided Wilcoxon rank-sum tests were used to compare TCR breadth between groups. TCRdb provides this immuneACCESS table in a form limited to in-frame rearrangements. Some clones are lacking; in checked studies, under half of them reflect an unresolved V gene, and why the rest are absent is not known. The DNA was the basis for D and trimming; V, J and clone size are from that table. The sample yields over 350,000 clones; less than 90% were counted once. Together, the top ten hold under 3.5% of the sample.

The treatment or condition label on this specimen signifies: around 19 received Ad26.COV2.S at low or high dose, single or two shots; five or six received placebo; per-sample allocation not given. Repertoires of vaccine and placebo recipients were sequenced from samples collected on day 63 after the first injection. In Cohort 1b, more than 20 adults aged 18-55 years were enrolled at a single site in Boston, USA, between 29 July and 7 August 2020. Ad26.COV2.S was a replication-incompetent adenovirus type 26 vector that expressed a prefusion-stabilized SARS-CoV-2 spike protein derived from the original Wuhan strain. The CDR3 covers 14 residues, taking in both the cysteine and the phenylalanine. The read is trimmed to its CDR3 DNA, 42 bases read in frame from base 1. Trimming costs V 4 bases and J 0 bases, and their ends lie 7 bases apart. As encoded in the germline V gene, CDR1 is SGHRS while CDR2 is YFSETQ.

Sequencing was performed on peripheral blood, taken in a trial of Ad26.COV2.S vaccine versus placebo. The TCR comes from a person aged 18-60 years who received the Ad26.COV2.S COVID-19 vaccine or a placebo. Recombination linked TRBV5-1 to TRBJ2-2; no D gene call is confident. The CDR3 is CASSGSTNTGELFF. The DNA sequence reads TGCGCCAGCAGCGGCTCCACGAACACCGGGGAGCTGTTTTTT.